The T cell receptor (beta chain) under discussion was sequenced for a study of shared clonotypes between healthy human individuals. At the level of the study: Used for every donor were three CD4 naive, three CD4 memory, two CD8 naive and one CD8 memory plate. Points from the study as a whole: Naive CD4 clonotypes overlapped across several donors at approximately 5.3%. Non-shared clonotypes showed lower generation probabilities than clonotypes common to all four donors.

Here immunoSEQ multiplex PCR was the method, and the copy in TCRdb shows in-frame clones only, minus some. In the table there are over a million clones, more than 65% of which are singletons. Note on this clone: Its antigen is undetermined.

This CDR3 is built from 13 residues. V dropped 5 bases and J dropped 10 bases, with 16 bases sitting between them. The V gene's germline CDR1 is SGHDT and CDR2 YYEEEE. The sequence was obtained from a man in his late teens or twenties in good health. V gene TRBV5-6 combines with J gene TRBJ2-4; D is ambiguous. The material sequenced was memory CD4+ T cells sorted from blood. As for subset: CD45RA-negative fraction. CDR3 sequence: CASSSNLDKIQYF. CDR3 in DNA: TGTGCCAGCAGTTCGAACTTAGACAAGATTCAGTACTTC.